The 5 T cell receptor beta chains below come from one sample, sequenced in a study of blood T cell repertoires in COVID-19 (dated by TCRdb to 2018 to 2020). The library was produced with the immunoSEQ multiplex PCR assay. TCRdb provides this immuneACCESS table in a form limited to in-frame rearrangements. Some clones are lacking; in checked studies, under half of them reflect an unresolved V gene, and why the rest are absent is not known. The sample has some 110,000 clones on record, over 70% of them singletons. The top ten hold nearly 0.85% of the sample. The sample comprised peripheral blood. Receptors were obtained from a woman in her 70s with acute or convalescent COVID-19.

This clone has just one count. This chain connects TRBV29-1 to TRBJ2-2; 7 positions agree with TRBD2. The germline V gene encodes CDR1 SQVTM and CDR2 ANQGSEA. The CDR3 runs to 15 residues. Losses at the gene ends were 6 bases for V and 2 bases for J; bases not matched to a gene: 9. CDR3 loop: CSVSVLASNTGELFF. In nucleotides, the CDR3 is TGCAGCGTCTCCGTACTAGCGAGCAACACCGGGGAGCTGTTTTTT.

The chain has TRBV6-5 and TRBJ2-1, with 7 nucleotides matching TRBD2. From germline, CDR1 is MNHEY and CDR2 SVGAGI. The CDR3 is 15 amino acids. The junction had 3 bases not matched to a gene; V was cut back by 2 bases and J by 2 bases. DNA of the CDR3: TGTGCCAGCAGTTACGGGGGGGTAGCCTACAATGAGCAGTTCTTC. Translating it yields CASSYGGVAYNEQFF.

This clone was observed once. This chain links TRBV3-1 (or the pseudogene TRBV3-2) with TRBJ1-4, with a weak D call TRBD1 (6 bases). Trimming cost V 3 bases and J 3 bases, with 8 bases left between them. The CDR3 has 14 amino acids. Germline values: CDR1 LGHDT, CDR2 YNNKEL (reference sequence). The CDR3 sequence is CASSQRTANEKLFF. The DNA for the CDR3 is TGTGCCAGCAGCCAGAGGACAGCTAATGAAAAACTGTTTTTT.

Of note for this clone: Other nucleotide sequences from this sample produce the same CDR3. The V gene is TRBV5-4, the J gene TRBJ2-5; D perhaps matches TRBD2 (7 bases). V lost 0 bases to trimming and J lost 4 bases, with 10 bases between them. The CDR3 contains 14 residues. CDR1 is SGHNT, CDR2 YYREEE, per germline (reference sequence). CDR3 region: CASSLGGGRETQYF. CDR3 nucleotide sequence: TGTGCCAGCAGCTTGGGGGGGGGCAGAGAGACCCAGTACTTC. Supplemented by reference TRBV5-4 and TRBJ2-5, the full variable domain reads ETGVTQSPTHLIKTRGQQVTLRCSSQSGHNTVSWYQQALGQGPQFIFQYYREEENGRGNFPPRFSGLQFPNYSSELNVNALELDDSALYLCASSLGGGRETQYFGPGTRLLVL.

The rearrangement joins TRBV28 to TRBJ1-5; no clear D gene. The CDR3 runs to 12 residues. CDR1 and CDR2 from the germline V gene are MDHEN and SYDVKM. Trimming shortened V by 6 bases and J by 2 bases, and 5 bases separated the two germline ends. CDR3 protein: CASRYRNQPQHF. The CDR3 nucleotides are TGTGCCAGCAGATATCGCAATCAGCCCCAGCATTTT.